This T cell receptor beta chain is from a study of T cells in localized non-small cell lung cancer. The method was immunoSEQ multiplex PCR; TCRdb's version includes in-frame clones alone and lacks a portion of them. Found here are approximately 28,000 clones, more than 85% of them singletons; the top ten hold around 15%. Notes on the study in general: The study sequenced only one region of the tumor. As a result, intratumor heterogeneity could not be excluded and remains possible. Increased T cell density in blood showed an association with longer overall survival. The highest T cell clonality was in uninvolved adjacent lung, above tumor. Adjacent lung had a median around 60 of the 100 largest tumor clones.

V was clipped by 11 bases and J by 3 bases, with 13 bases between them. This CDR3 comprises 12 residues. The germline gives CDR1 MDHEN, CDR2 SYDVKM. Points on this clone: The antigen is not known.

The TCR was taken from a female donor over 55 with stage II squamous cell lung carcinoma. The chain uses TRBV28 and TRBJ1-1, with no clear D. Specimen: peripheral blood, collected before any cancer treatment. The CDR3 DNA reads TGTGCCCTTCCACCGCGGGACACTGAAGCTTTCTTT. Translating it yields CALPPRDTEAFF.